This is a list of T cell receptor beta chains from one sample in a study of T cells after yellow fever vaccination. MiXCR, run by TCRdb on the 5' RACE reads, gives a single entry per CDR3 protein. Altogether 300,000 or so distinct CDR3 sequences are present, less than 9.5% being singletons, with the ten largest covering around 17%. Specimen: PBMCs, collected roughly 46 days after the first yellow fever vaccination. These receptors all come from a man younger than 35 who received the YFV17D yellow fever vaccine. The CDR3 runs from the conserved cysteine through the conserved F or W. The D gene is left open where the match is weak. For some rows the clone size is stated as once, few or many, or as a class when expanded; others skip it.

d_call j_call clone_size v_call cdr3_nt cdr3_aa
- TRBJ2-5 once TRBV30 TGTGCCTGGAGTCGGGTTAATCAAGAGACCCAGTACTTC CAWSRVNQETQYF
- TRBJ2-5 many TRBV7-9 TGTGCCAGCAGTCCCCCCAGCGGACACCAAGAGACCCAGTACTTC CASSPPSGHQETQYF
- TRBJ2-7 - TRBV7-8 TGTGCCAGCAGCTCGCCGTGGACGGAGGAGAACGAGCAGTACTTC CASSSPWTEENEQYF
- TRBJ2-1 few TRBV7-3 TGTGCCAGCAGCACCCAAAGTGGGGGACCCCTATACAATGAGCAGTTCTTC CASSTQSGGPLYNEQFF
- TRBJ2-6 few TRBV25-1 TGTGCCAGCAGCGACAGCTCTGGGGCCAACGTCCTGACTTTC CASSDSSGANVLTF
TRBD1 TRBJ2-7 - TRBV20-1 TGCAGTGCAACCGACCCGGGACAGGGGGCCTACGAGCAGTACTTC CSATDPGQGAYEQYF
- TRBJ2-1 few TRBV5-6 TGTGCCAGCAGCTTCAGGGCAGGACGCAATGAGCAGTTCTTC CASSFRAGRNEQFF
- TRBJ2-1 few TRBV6-5 TGTGCCAGCAGTTACGGGGACTCCTACAATGAGCAGTTCTTC CASSYGDSYNEQFF
- TRBJ1-2 few TRBV27 TGTGCCAGCAGTTTAAAAGGAAGGGGAGGCTACACCTTC CASSLKGRGGYTF
TRBD2 TRBJ2-3 - TRBV29-1 TGCAGCGTAGGACTAGCGGGGAGCACAGATACGCAGTATTTT CSVGLAGSTDTQYF
- TRBJ1-1 few TRBV5-1 TGCGCCAGCAGCCTCGGGGGGGGGAAGGGAGATGAAGCTTTCTTT CASSLGGGKGDEAFF
- TRBJ1-6 few TRBV7-8 TGTGCCAGCAGCTTAGAGGGTACCCTCCACTTT CASSLEGTLHF